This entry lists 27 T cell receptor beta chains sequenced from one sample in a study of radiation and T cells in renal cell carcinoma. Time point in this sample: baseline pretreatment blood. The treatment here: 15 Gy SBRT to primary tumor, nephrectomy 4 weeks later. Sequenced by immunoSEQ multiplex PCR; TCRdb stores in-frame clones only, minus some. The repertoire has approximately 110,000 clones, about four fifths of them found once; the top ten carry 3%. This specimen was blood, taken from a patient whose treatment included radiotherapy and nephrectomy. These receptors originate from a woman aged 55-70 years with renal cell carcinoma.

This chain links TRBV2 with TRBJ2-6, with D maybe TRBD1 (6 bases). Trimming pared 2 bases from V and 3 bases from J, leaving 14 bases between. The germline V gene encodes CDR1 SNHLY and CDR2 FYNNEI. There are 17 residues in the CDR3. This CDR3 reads CASSEIGQGSGANVLTF. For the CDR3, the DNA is TGTGCCAGCAGTGAAATTGGGCAGGGGAGTGGGGCCAACGTCCTGACTTTC.

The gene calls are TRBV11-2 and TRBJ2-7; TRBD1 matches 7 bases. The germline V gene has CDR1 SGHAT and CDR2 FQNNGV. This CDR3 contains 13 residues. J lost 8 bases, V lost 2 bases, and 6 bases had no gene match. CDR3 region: CASSLNRGAKQYF. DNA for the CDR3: TGTGCCAGCAGCTTAAACAGGGGCGCTAAGCAGTACTTC.

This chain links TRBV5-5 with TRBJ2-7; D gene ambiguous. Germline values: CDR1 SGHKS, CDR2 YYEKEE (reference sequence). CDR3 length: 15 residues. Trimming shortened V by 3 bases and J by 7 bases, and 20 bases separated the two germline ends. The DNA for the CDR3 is TGTGCCAGCAGCTCAGACGGGCGAAAGATTGGAGAGCAGTACTTC. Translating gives CASSSDGRKIGEQYF.

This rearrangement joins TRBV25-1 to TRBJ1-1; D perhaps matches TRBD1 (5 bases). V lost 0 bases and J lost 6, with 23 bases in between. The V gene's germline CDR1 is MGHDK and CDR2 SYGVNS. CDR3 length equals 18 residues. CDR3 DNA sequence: TGTGCCAGCAGTGAATACGCCTTAGACAGCCCGGCCGGGGCTGAAGCTTTCTTT. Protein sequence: CASSEYALDSPAGAEAFF. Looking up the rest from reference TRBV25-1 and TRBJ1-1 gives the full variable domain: EADIYQTPRYLVIGTGKKITLECSQTMGHDKMYWYQQDPGMELHLIHYSYGVNSTEKGDLSSESTVSRIRTEHFPLTLESARPSHTSQYLCASSEYALDSPAGAEAFFGQGTRLTVV.

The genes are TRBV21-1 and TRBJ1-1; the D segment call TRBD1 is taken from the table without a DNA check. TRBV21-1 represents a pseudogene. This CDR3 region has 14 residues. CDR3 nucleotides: TGTGCCAGCGCCCCTCCAGGGGGCACGGTTGAAGCTTTCTTT. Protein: CASAPPGGTVEAFF.

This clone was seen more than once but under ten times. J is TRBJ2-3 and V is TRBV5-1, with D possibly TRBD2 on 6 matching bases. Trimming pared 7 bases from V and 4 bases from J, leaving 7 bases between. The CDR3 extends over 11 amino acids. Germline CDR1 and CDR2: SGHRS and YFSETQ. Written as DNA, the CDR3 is TGCGCCAGCGGGACTTCAGATACGCAGTATTTT. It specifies CASGTSDTQYF. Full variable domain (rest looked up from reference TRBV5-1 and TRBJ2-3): KAGVTQTPRYLIKTRGQQVTLSCSPISGHRSVSWYQQTPGQGLQFLFEYFSETQRNKGNFPGRFSGRQFSNSRSEMNVSTLELGDSALYLCASGTSDTQYFGPGTRLTVL.

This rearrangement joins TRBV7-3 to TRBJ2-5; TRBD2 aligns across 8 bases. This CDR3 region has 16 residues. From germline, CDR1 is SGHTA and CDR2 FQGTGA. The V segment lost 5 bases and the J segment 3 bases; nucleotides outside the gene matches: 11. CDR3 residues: CASSIGRGPNKETQYF. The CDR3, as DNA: TGTGCCAGCAGCATCGGGAGGGGCCCTAATAAAGAGACCCAGTACTTC.

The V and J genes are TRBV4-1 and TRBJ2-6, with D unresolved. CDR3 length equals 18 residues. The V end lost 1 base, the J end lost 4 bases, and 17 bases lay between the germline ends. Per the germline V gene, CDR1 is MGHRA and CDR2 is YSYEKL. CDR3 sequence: CASSQGLAPSSGANVLTF. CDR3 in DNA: TGCGCCAGCAGCCAAGGGTTGGCACCGTCGTCGGGGGCCAACGTCCTGACTTTC.

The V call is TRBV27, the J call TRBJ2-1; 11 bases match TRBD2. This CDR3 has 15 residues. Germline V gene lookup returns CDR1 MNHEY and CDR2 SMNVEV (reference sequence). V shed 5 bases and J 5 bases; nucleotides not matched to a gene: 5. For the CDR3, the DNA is TGTGCCAGCAGTATTGGGACTAGCGGAAACAATGAGCAGTTCTTC. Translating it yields CASSIGTSGNNEQFF.

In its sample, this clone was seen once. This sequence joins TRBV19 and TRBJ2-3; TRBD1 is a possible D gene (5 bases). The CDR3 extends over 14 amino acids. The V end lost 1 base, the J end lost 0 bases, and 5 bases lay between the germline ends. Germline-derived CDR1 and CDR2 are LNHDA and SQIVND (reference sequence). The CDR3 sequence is CASSIGGSTDTQYF. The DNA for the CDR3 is TGTGCCAGTAGTATAGGGGGCAGCACAGATACGCAGTATTTT.

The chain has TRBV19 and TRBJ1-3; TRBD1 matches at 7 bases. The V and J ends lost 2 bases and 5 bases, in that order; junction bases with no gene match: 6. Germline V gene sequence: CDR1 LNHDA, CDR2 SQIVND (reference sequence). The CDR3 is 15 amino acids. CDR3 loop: CASSISAGGRNTIYF. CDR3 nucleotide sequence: TGTGCCAGTAGTATATCCGCAGGGGGAAGAAACACCATATATTTT.

CDR3 nucleotide sequence: TGTGCCAGCAGCCCCCAGCTAGCGGGAGACTTAGCTAGCACAGATACGCAGTATTTT. Residues: CASSPQLAGDLASTDTQYF. The chain has TRBV7-8 and TRBJ2-3; 10 bases match TRBD2. Trimming cost V 5 bases and J 0 bases; bases outside gene matches: 14. The V gene's germline CDR1 is SGHVS and CDR2 FQNEAQ. The CDR3 has 19 amino acids.

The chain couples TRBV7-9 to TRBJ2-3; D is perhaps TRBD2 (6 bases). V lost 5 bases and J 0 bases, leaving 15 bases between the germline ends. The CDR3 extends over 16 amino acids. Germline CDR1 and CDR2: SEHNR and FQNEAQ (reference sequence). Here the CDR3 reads CASSPGLDTSTDTQYF. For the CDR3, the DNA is TGTGCCAGCAGCCCGGGACTCGATACTAGCACAGATACGCAGTATTTT.

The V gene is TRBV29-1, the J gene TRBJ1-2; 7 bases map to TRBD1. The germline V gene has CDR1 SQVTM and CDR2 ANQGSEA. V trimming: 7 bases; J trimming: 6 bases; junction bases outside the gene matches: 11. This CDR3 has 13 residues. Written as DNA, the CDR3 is TGCAGCGCCCTAAGACAGGGAAGGGATGGCTACACCTTC. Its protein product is CSALRQGRDGYTF.

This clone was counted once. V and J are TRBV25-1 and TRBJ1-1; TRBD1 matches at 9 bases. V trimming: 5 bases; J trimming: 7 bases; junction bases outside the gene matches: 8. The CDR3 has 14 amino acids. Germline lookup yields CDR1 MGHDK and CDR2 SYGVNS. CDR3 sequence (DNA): TGTGCCAGCAGTCCTTATGGGACAGGGCGTGAAGCTTTCTTT. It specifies CASSPYGTGREAFF.

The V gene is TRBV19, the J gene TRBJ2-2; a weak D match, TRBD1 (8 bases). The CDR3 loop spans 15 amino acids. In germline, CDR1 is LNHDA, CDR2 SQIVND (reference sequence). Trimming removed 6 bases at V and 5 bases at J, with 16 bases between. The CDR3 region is CASSNGQGGTGELFF. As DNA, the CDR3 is TGTGCCAGTAGCAACGGACAGGGAGGGACCGGGGAGCTGTTTTTT.

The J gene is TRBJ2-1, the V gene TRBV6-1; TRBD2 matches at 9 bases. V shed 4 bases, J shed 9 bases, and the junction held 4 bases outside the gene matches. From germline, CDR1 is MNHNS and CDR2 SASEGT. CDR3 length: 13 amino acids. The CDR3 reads CASSGTSALEQFF. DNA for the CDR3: TGTGCCAGCAGTGGGACTAGCGCACTTGAGCAGTTCTTC.

The CDR3 DNA sequence: TGTGCCACCTCCGAGGGCAGATTACACTCTGGAAACACCATATATTTT. Translation: CATSEGRLHSGNTIYF. The chain has TRBV25-1 and TRBJ1-3, with D unclear. Germline V gives CDR1 MGHDK, CDR2 SYGVNS. The V and J ends lost 10 bases and 0 bases respectively, with 19 bases between them. The length of the CDR3 is 16 residues.

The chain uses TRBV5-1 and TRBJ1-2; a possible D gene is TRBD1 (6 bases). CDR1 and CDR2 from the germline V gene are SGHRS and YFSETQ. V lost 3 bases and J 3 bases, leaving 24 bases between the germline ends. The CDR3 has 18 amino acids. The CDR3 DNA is TGCGCCAGCAGCTCCGAGGGGGGGCGGCCCGGGTCGTACTATGGCTACACCTTC. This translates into CASSSEGGRPGSYYGYTF.

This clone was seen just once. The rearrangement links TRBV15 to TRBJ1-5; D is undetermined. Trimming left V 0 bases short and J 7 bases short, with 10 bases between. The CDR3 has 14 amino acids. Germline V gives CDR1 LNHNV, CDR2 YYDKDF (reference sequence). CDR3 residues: CATSREGSEQPQHF. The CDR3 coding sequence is TGTGCCACCAGCAGAGAGGGTTCTGAACAGCCCCAGCATTTT.

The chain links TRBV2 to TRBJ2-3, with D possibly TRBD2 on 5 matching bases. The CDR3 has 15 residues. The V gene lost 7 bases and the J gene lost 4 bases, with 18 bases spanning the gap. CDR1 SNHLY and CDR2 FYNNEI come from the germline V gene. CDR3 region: CASIRRTPLPDTQYF. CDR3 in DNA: TGTGCCAGCATTCGGAGGACGCCGCTCCCAGATACGCAGTATTTT.

The CDR3 sequence is CASTGGDTASGTEAFF. DNA for the CDR3: TGTGCCAGCACAGGGGGGGACACCGCGAGTGGGACTGAAGCTTTCTTT. The V call is TRBV6-4, the J call TRBJ1-1, with 7 nucleotides matching TRBD1. The CDR3 is made up of 16 amino acids. Losses at the gene ends were 7 bases for V and 5 bases for J; bases not matched to a gene: 16. The germline V gene encodes CDR1 MRHNA and CDR2 SNTAGT.

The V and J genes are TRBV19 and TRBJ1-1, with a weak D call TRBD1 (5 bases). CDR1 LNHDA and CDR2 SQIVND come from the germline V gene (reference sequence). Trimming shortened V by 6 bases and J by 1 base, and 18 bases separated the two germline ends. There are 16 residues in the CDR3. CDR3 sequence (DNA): TGTGCCAGTAGATCCGGGACCTCGGGGGGGAACACTGAAGCTTTCTTT. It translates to CASRSGTSGGNTEAFF.

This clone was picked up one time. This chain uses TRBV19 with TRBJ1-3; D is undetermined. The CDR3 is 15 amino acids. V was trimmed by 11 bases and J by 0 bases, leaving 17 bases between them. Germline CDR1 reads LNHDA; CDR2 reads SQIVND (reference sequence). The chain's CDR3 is CAASTSGASGNTIYF. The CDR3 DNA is TGTGCCGCCAGTACGTCCGGAGCCTCTGGAAACACCATATATTTT.

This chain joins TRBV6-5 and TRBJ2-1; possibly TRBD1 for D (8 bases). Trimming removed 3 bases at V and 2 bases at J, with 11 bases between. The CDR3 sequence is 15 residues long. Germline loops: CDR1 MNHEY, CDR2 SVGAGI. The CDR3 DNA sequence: TGTGCCAGCAGTTATACAGGGGGGGCCTACAATGAGCAGTTCTTC. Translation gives CASSYTGGAYNEQFF.

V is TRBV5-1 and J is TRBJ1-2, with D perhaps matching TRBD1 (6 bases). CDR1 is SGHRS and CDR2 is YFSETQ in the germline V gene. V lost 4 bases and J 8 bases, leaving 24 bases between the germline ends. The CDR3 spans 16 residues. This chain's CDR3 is CASSLAQGGGTGGYTF. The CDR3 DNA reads TGCGCCAGCAGCCTCGCACAGGGAGGAGGAACGGGAGGCTACACCTTC.

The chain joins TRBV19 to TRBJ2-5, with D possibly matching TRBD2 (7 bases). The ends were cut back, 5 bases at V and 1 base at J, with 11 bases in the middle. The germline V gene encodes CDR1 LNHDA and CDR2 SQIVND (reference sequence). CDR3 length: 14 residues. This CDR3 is CASSYGGLQETQYF. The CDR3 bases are TGTGCCAGTAGTTACGGGGGGCTCCAAGAGACCCAGTACTTC.